The source of this TCR beta chain is a study of OX40 agonist ivuxolimab in advanced cancers. Assay: immunoSEQ multiplex PCR; the TCRdb copy retains only in-frame clones and omits some. The top ten hold around 6.7% of the sample, which has under 55,000 clones, around 85% seen once. This clone came up once. The V end lost 8 bases, the J end lost 2 bases, and 15 bases lay between the germline ends. CDR1 and CDR2 (germline): SQVTM, ANQGSEA. The CDR3 runs to 13 residues. The receptor was isolated from an adult with an advanced solid tumor such as melanoma, head and neck, liver or kidney cancer. V is TRBV29-1 and J is TRBJ2-5; D might be TRBD2 (5 bases). The specimen was CD4+ or CD8+ T cells sorted from blood, collected in a trial of the OX40 agonist ivuxolimab. The CDR3 coding sequence is TGCAGCTCCGTACGAGGGTTGCAAGAGACCCAGTACTTC. Its translation: CSSVRGLQETQYF.